This T cell receptor beta chain was obtained from a study of CD8 T cells in ankylosing spondylitis. Points from the study as a whole: Ankylosing spondylitis blood seemed to carry a telltale TCR beta motif made of several highly homologous variants. Earlier literature documents some of the motif variants in reactive arthritis synovial fluid and blood. With a CD8+ phenotype, disease-linked clones were relatively rare in peripheral blood. Matched ankylosing spondylitis synovial fluid reportedly contained a significantly enriched population of disease-linked clones.

For TCR beta, libraries came from quantitative 5'-RACE with molecular barcodes. TCRdb called the 5' RACE reads again in MiXCR, with one record for every CDR3 protein. The table lists roughly 700,000 distinct CDR3 sequences, about 20% of them singletons, with over 15% in the top ten. This CDR3 has 13 amino acids. CDR1 is SQVTM and CDR2 is ANQGSEA in the germline V gene. The ends lost 6 bases at V and 9 bases at J; junction bases unmatched: 6. Many counts were recorded for this clonotype. Its antigen is unknown. The receptor was derived from a male donor with ankylosing spondylitis. The source material was blood, either unsorted or a sorted T cell fraction (not recorded which). This chain links TRBV29-1 with TRBJ2-1; 12 nucleotides match TRBD2. CDR3 loop: CSVRLAGASEQFF. For the CDR3, the DNA is TGCAGCGTGCGACTAGCGGGAGCCAGTGAGCAGTTCTTC.